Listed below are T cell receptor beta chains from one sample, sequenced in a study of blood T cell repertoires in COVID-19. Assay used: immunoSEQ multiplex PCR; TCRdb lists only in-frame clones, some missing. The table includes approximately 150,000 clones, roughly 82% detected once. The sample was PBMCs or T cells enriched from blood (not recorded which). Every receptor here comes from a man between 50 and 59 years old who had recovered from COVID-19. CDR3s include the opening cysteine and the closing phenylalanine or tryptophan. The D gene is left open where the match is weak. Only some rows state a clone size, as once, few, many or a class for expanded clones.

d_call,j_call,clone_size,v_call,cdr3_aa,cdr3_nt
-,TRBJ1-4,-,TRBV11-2,CASSLRLGSEKLFF,TGTGCCAGCAGCTTAAGGTTGGGGAGCGAAAAACTGTTTTTT
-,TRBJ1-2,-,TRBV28,CASIGGVYYGYTF,TGTGCCAGCATTGGAGGGGTATACTATGGCTACACCTTC
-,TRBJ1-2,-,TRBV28,CASMESYGYTF,TGTGCCAGCATGGAGAGTTATGGCTACACCTTC
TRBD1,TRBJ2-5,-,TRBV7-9,CASSRKTGGRETQYF,TGTGCCAGCAGCCGAAAGACAGGGGGCAGAGAGACCCAGTACTTC
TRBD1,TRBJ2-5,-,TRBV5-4,CASSGGQGGSQETQYF,TGTGCCAGCAGCGGAGGACAGGGTGGGTCGCAAGAGACCCAGTACTTC
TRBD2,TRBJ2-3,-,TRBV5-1,CASSPGLVGDTQYF,TGCGCCAGCAGCCCGGGACTAGTCGGAGATACGCAGTATTTT
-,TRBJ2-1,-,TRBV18,CASSPQQGYNEQFF,TGTGCCAGCTCACCACAGCAGGGTTACAATGAGCAGTTCTTC
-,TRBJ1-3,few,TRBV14,CASSLFKAGISGNTIYF,TGTGCCAGCAGCCTTTTCAAAGCGGGTATCTCTGGAAACACCATATATTTT
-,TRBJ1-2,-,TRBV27,CASSLAGYGYTF,TGTGCCAGCAGTCTAGCCGGCTATGGCTACACCTTC
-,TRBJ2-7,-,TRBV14,CASSQGRLAYEQYF,TGTGCCAGCAGCCAAGGGAGATTAGCCTACGAGCAGTACTTC
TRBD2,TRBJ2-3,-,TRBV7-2,CASSLLRFSGGPTDTQYF,TGTGCCAGCAGCTTATTAAGGTTTAGCGGGGGGCCCACAGATACGCAGTATTTT
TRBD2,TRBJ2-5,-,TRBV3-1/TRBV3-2,CASSRTSGWETQYF,TGTGCCAGCAGCCGGACTAGCGGGTGGGAGACCCAGTACTTC
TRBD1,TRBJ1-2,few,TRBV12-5,CASGLDRDSWNPHGYTF,TGTGCTAGTGGTTTGGACCGGGACAGCTGGAACCCCCATGGCTACACCTTC
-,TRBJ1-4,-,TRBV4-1,CASSQVMWGLEKLFF,TGCGCCAGCAGCCAAGTTATGTGGGGGCTGGAAAAACTGTTTTTT
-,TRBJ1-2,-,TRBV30,CAWSPRVNYGYTF,TGTGCCTGGAGCCCCAGGGTAAACTATGGCTACACCTTC
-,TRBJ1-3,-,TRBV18,CASSPPYSAGNTIYF,TGTGCCAGCTCACCACCGTATTCGGCTGGAAACACCATATATTTT
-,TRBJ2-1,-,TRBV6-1,CASSEDRLSSYNEQFF,TGTGCCAGCAGTGAAGACAGGCTGAGCTCCTACAATGAGCAGTTCTTC
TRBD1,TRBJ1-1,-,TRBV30,CAWSSGGTEAFF,TGTGCCTGGAGTTCAGGGGGCACTGAAGCTTTCTTT
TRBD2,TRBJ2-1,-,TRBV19,CASSIARGGSYNEQFF,TGTGCCAGTAGTATCGCGCGGGGGGGTTCCTACAATGAGCAGTTCTTC
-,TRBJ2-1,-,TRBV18,CASSPPGLPYNEQFF,TGTGCCAGCTCACCACCGGGGCTCCCCTACAATGAGCAGTTCTTC
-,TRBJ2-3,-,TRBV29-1,CSAWRPGTDTQYF,TGCAGCGCCTGGAGGCCCGGCACAGATACGCAGTATTTT
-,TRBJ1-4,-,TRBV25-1,CASSEFRQDEKLFF,TGTGCCAGCAGTGAATTCAGGCAGGATGAAAAACTGTTTTTT
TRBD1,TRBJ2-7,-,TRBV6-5,CASSYSIHRGYEQYF,TGTGCCAGCAGTTACTCGATCCACAGGGGATACGAGCAGTACTTC
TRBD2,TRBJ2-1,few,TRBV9,CASSVGPSGGANEQFF,TGTGCCAGCAGCGTGGGGCCCAGCGGGGGGGCCAATGAGCAGTTCTTC
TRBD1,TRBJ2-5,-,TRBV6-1,CASSEGGQVKTQYF,TGTGCCAGCAGTGAAGGGGGACAGGTCAAGACCCAGTACTTC
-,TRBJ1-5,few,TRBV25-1,CASSEGGPGPQHF,TGTGCCAGCAGTGAAGGAGGGCCTGGGCCCCAGCATTTT
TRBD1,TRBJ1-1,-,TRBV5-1,CASSTQGAVTEAFF,TGCGCCAGCAGTACACAGGGGGCTGTTACTGAAGCTTTCTTT
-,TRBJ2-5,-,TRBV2,CASSGRGPETQYF,TGTGCCAGCAGTGGGCGGGGGCCCGAGACCCAGTACTTC
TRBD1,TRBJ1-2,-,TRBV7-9,CASSPQGYYGYTF,TGTGCCAGCAGCCCACAGGGGTACTATGGCTACACCTTC
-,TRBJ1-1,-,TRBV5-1,CASSHNRNEAFF,TGCGCCAGCAGCCATAACAGGAATGAAGCTTTCTTT
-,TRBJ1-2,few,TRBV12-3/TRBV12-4,CASSTTTGGYTF,TGTGCCAGCAGTACTACTACAGGAGGCTACACCTTC
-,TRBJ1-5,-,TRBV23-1,CASSEPDQPQHF,TGCGCCAGCAGCGAGCCCGATCAGCCCCAGCATTTT
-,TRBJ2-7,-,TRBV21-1,CASSLVNYYEQYF,TGTGCCAGCAGCCTCGTTAACTACTACGAGCAGTACTTC
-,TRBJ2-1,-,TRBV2,CASSDVLERKTYNEQFF,TGTGCCAGCAGTGACGTACTGGAGCGGAAAACTTACAATGAGCAGTTCTTC
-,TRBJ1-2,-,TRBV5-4,CASRAIGGVSYGYTF,TGTGCCAGCAGGGCCATCGGGGGGGTAAGCTATGGCTACACCTTC
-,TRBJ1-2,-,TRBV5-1,CASSPEPGMDYGYTF,TGCGCCAGCAGCCCGGAGCCGGGTATGGATTATGGCTACACCTTC
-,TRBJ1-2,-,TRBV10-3,CAISRDITDGYTF,TGTGCCATCAGTAGGGACATAACCGATGGCTACACCTTC
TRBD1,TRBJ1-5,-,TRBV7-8,CASSLVAGGTNQPQHF,TGTGCCAGCAGCTTAGTGGCAGGGGGCACCAATCAGCCCCAGCATTTT
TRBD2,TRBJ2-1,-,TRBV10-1,CASSAGTSGRGDEQFF,TGCGCCAGCAGTGCCGGGACTAGCGGCCGGGGGGATGAGCAGTTCTTC
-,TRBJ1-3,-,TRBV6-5,CASSYSGRVGGNTIYF,TGTGCCAGCAGTTACTCGGGGAGGGTGGGAGGAAACACCATATATTTT
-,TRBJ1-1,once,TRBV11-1,CASTEGLFTEAFF,TGTGCCAGCACCGAGGGTTTGTTCACTGAAGCTTTCTTT
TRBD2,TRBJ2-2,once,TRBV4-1,CASSPSGGAVTGELFF,TGCGCCAGCAGCCCTAGCGGGGGGGCCGTCACCGGGGAGCTGTTTTTT
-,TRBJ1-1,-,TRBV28,CASRQDSHTEAFF,TGTGCCAGCAGGCAAGACAGCCACACTGAAGCTTTCTTT
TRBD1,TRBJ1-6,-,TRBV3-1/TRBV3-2,CASSHRDRDNSPLHF,TGTGCCAGCAGCCATCGGGACAGAGATAATTCACCCCTCCACTTT
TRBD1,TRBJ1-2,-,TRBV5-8,CASSSRWTGDLANYGYTF,TGTGCCAGCAGCTCCCGATGGACAGGGGACCTTGCTAACTATGGCTACACCTTC
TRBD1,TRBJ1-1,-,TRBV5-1,CASSQEPGTGTEAFF,TGCGCCAGCAGCCAAGAACCCGGGACAGGCACTGAAGCTTTCTTT
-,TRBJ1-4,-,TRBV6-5,CASSRFVGEKLFF,TGTGCCAGCAGTCGGTTCGTTGGTGAAAAACTGTTTTTT
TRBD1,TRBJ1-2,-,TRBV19,CASSTGTGHFRVYTF,TGTGCCAGTAGTACCGGGACAGGTCATTTTCGGGTCTACACCTTC
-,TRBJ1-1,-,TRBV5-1,CASSSAQGKDTEAFF,TGCGCCAGCAGCTCCGCCCAGGGGAAGGACACTGAAGCTTTCTTT
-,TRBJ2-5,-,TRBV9,CASSVPGNQETQYF,TGTGCCAGCAGCGTCCCAGGGAACCAAGAGACCCAGTACTTC
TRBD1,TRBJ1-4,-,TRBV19,CASRDDRGGEKLFF,TGTGCCAGTAGGGACGACAGGGGCGGCGAAAAACTGTTTTTT
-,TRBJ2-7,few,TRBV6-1,CASSDRGEFSYEQYF,TGTGCCAGCAGTGATCGTGGGGAGTTCTCCTACGAGCAGTACTTC
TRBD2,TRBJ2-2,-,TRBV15,CATSRAYRGVDTGELFF,TGTGCCACCAGCAGAGCCTATCGGGGGGTCGACACCGGGGAGCTGTTTTTT
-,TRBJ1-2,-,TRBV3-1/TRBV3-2,CASSGGVGYTF,TGTGCCAGCAGCGGGGGGGTTGGCTACACCTTC
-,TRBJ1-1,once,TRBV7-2,CASSLGAYTEAFF,TGTGCCAGCAGCTTAGGGGCATACACTGAAGCTTTCTTT
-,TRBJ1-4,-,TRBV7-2,CASSFLGLRTNEKLFF,TGTGCCAGCAGCTTCTTGGGACTCAGAACTAATGAAAAACTGTTTTTT
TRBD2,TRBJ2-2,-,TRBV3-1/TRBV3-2,CASSQGLLAENTGELFF,TGTGCCAGCAGCCAAGGGTTACTAGCGGAGAACACCGGGGAGCTGTTTTTT
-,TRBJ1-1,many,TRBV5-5,CASSLDSNTEAFF,TGTGCCAGCAGCTTGGACAGTAACACTGAAGCTTTCTTT
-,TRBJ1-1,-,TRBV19,CASSIRGQNTEAFF,TGTGCCAGTAGTATAAGAGGACAGAACACTGAAGCTTTCTTT
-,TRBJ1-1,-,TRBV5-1,CASSLGQNALNTEAFF,TGCGCCAGCAGCTTGGGGCAGAACGCCTTGAACACTGAAGCTTTCTTT